This TCR beta chain came from a study of molecular identifiers for immune sequencing clone quantification. Study findings and constraints: Clones above 20 RNA copies contained over 97% of effector molecules but under 1% of naive ones.

Previously described methods and listed TCR primers were used for bulk TCR libraries. MiXCR was run by TCRdb on the PCR reads, yielding one entry per CDR3 protein. The sample contains more than 550,000 distinct CDR3 sequences, about 25% of which appear only once. Per the germline V gene, CDR1 is DFQATT and CDR2 is SNEGSKA (reference sequence). The J segment lost 0 bases and the V segment lost 3 bases, leaving 17 bases of the junction unmatched. The CDR3 is made up of 20 amino acids. This clonotype was counted ten times or more. Its target is not known. The receptor was derived from a human donor in good health. Some libraries in this study had Jurkat cell RNA spiked in. The sample consisted of naive CD8+ T cells from blood, with Jurkat cell RNA spiked in. The sample's subset: FACS-sorted CD8+CD4-CCR7+CD45RA+ naive T cells. This chain joins TRBV20-1 and TRBJ1-6, with 7 bases identical to TRBD1. The CDR3 protein is CSASIVGTALTSSYNSPLHF. CDR3 bases: TGCAGTGCTAGTATAGTGGGGACAGCGCTTACCAGCTCCTATAATTCACCCCTCCACTTT.